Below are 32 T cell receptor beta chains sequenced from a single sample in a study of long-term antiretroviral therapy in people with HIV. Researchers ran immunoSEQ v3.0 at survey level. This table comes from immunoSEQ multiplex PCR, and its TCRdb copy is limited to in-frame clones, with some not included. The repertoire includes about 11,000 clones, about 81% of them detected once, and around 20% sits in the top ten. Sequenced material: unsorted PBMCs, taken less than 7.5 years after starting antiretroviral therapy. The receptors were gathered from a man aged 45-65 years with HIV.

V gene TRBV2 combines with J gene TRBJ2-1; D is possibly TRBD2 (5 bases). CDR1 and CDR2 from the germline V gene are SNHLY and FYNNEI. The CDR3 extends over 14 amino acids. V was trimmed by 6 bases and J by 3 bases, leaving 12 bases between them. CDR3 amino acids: CASSLTRDYNEQFF. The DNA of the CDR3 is TGTGCCAGCAGCCTCACCCGGGACTACAATGAGCAGTTCTTC.

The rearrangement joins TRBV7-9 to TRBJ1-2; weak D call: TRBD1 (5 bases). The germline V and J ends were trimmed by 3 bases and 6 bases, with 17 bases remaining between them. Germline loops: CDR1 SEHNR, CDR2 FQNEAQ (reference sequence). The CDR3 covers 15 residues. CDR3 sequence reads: CASSFSKGIMDGYTF. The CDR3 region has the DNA TGTGCCAGCAGCTTTAGTAAGGGGATCATGGATGGCTACACCTTC.

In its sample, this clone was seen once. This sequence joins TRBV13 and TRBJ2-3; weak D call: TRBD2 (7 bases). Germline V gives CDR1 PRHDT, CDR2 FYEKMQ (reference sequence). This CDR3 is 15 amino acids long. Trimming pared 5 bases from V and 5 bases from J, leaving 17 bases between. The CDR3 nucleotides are TGTGCCAGCAGCATCCGGGGGGCCCGTGGAGATACGCAGTATTTT. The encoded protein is CASSIRGARGDTQYF.

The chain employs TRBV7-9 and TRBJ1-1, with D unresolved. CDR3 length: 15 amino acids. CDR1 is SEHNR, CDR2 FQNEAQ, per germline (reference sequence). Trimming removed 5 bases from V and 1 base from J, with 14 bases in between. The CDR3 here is CASSLNTHWNTEAFF. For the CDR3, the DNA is TGTGCCAGCAGCCTTAACACACACTGGAACACTGAAGCTTTCTTT.

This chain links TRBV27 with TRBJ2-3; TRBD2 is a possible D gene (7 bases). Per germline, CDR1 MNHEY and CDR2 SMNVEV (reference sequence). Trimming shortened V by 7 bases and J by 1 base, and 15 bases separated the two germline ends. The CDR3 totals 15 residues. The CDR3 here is CASTPAGARTDTQYF. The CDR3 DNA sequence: TGTGCCAGCACCCCTGCGGGGGCACGCACAGATACGCAGTATTTT.

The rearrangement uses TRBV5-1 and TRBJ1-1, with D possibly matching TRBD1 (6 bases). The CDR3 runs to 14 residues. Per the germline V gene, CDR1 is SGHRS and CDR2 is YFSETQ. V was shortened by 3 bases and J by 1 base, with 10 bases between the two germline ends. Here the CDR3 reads CASSSGGANTEAFF. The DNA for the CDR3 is TGCGCCAGCAGCTCGGGGGGGGCGAACACTGAAGCTTTCTTT.

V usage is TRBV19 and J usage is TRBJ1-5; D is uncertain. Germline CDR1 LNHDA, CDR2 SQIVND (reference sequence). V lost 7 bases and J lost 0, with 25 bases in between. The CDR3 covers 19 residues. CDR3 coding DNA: TGTGCCAGTAAAAAGTACCCGGGCCCCGAGGATGGTAGCAATCAGCCCCAGCATTTT. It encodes CASKKYPGPEDGSNQPQHF. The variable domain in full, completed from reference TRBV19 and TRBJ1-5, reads DGGITQSPKYLFRKEGQNVTLSCEQNLNHDAMYWYRQDPGQGLRLIYYSQIVNDFQKGDIAEGYSVSREKKESFPLTVTSAQKNPTAFYLCASKKYPGPEDGSNQPQHFGDGTRLSIL.

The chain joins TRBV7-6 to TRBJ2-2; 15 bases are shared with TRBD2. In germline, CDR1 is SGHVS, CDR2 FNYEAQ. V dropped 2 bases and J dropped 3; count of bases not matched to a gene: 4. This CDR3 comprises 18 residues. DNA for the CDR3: TGTGCCAGCAGCTTATATGGACTAGCGGGGGGGGACACCGGGGAGCTGTTTTTT. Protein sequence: CASSLYGLAGGDTGELFF.

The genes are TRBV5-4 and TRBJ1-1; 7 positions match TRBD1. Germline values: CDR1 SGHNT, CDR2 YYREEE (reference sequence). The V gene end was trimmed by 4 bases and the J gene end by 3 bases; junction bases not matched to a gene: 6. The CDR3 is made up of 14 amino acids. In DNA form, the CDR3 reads TGTGCCAGCAGCAGGGACAGATCGGACACTGAAGCTTTCTTT. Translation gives CASSRDRSDTEAFF.

Here the CDR3 DNA reads TGTGCCAGCAGCGACAGGGCATATGAGCAGTTCTTC. This gives the protein CASSDRAYEQFF. This rearrangement joins TRBV9 to TRBJ2-1; maybe TRBD1 (6 bases). Germline CDR1 SGDLS, CDR2 YYNGEE. V was trimmed by 3 bases and J by 8 bases, leaving 9 bases between them. The CDR3 has 12 amino acids.

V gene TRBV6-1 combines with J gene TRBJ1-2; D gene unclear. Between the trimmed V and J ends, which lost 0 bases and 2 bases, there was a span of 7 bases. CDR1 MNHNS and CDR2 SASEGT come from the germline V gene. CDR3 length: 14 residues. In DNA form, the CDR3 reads TGTGCCAGCAGTGAAGCTTTGGGGAACTATGGCTACACCTTC. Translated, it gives CASSEALGNYGYTF.

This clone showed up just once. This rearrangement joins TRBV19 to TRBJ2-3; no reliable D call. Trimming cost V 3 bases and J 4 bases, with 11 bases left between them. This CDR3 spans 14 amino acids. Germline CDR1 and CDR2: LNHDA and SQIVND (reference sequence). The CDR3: CASSISQAADTQYF. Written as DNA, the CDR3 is TGTGCCAGTAGTATTTCCCAGGCCGCAGATACGCAGTATTTT.

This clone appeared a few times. This chain's CDR3 is CASSRSGVGYTF. CDR3 DNA: TGTGCCAGCAGCAGGTCAGGGGTTGGCTACACCTTC. The chain joins TRBV13 to TRBJ1-2, with a possible D match to TRBD1 (6 bases). The CDR3 loop spans 12 amino acids. CDR1 and CDR2 (germline): PRHDT, FYEKMQ (reference sequence). The V and J ends lost 5 bases and 7 bases respectively, with 11 bases between them. The complete variable domain, with remaining parts taken from reference TRBV13 and TRBJ1-2, reads AAGVIQSPRHLIKEKRETATLKCYPIPRHDTVYWYQQGPGQDPQFLISFYEKMQSDKGSIPDRFSAQQFSDYHSELNMSSLELGDSALYFCASSRSGVGYTFGSGTRLTVV.

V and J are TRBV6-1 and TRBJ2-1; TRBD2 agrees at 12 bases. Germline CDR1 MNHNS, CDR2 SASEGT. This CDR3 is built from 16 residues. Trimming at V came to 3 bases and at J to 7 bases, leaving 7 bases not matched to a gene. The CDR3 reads CASSDWTSGAGNEQFF. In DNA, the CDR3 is TGTGCCAGCAGTGACTGGACTAGCGGGGCGGGGAATGAGCAGTTCTTC.

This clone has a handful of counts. This CDR3 reads CASSNGRGDQPQHF. For the CDR3, the DNA is TGTGCCAGCAGCAACGGTAGGGGCGATCAGCCCCAGCATTTT. The chain has TRBV7-9 and TRBJ1-5, with D perhaps TRBD1 (5 bases). Germline-derived CDR1 and CDR2 are SEHNR and FQNEAQ (reference sequence). Trimming pared 5 bases from V and 5 bases from J, leaving 13 bases between. CDR3 size: 14 residues. Complete variable domain (other parts from reference TRBV7-9 and TRBJ1-5): DTGVSQNPRHKITKRGQNVTFRCDPISEHNRLYWYRQTLGQGPEFLTYFQNEAQLEKSRLLSDRFSAERPKGSFSTLEIQRTEQGDSAMYLCASSNGRGDQPQHFGDGTRLSIL.

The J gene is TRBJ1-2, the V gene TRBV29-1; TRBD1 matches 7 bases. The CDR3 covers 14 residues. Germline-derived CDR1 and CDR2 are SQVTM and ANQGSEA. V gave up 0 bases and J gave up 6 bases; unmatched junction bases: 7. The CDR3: CSVEEMDRKNGYTF. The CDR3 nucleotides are TGCAGCGTTGAAGAGATGGACAGGAAGAATGGCTACACCTTC.

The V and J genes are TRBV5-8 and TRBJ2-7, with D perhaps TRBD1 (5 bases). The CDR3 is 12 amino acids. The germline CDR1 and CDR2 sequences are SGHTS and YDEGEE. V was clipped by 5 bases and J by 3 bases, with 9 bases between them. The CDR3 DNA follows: TGTGCCAGCAGGTCAGACAGCTACGAGCAGTACTTC. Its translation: CASRSDSYEQYF.

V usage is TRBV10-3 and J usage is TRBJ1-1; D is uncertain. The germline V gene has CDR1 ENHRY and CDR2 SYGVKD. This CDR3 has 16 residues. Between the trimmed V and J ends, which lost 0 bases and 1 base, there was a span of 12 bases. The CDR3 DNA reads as TGTGCCATCAGTGAGTCGGTAAAATCTTCGAACACTGAAGCTTTCTTT. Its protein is CAISESVKSSNTEAFF.

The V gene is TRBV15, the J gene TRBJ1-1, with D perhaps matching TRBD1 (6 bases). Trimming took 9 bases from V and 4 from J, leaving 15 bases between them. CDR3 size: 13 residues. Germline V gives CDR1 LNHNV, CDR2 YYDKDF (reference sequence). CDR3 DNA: TGTGCCACTCTCGAGGGGGGGTCCACTGAAGCTTTCTTT. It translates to CATLEGGSTEAFF. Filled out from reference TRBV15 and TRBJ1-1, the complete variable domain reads DAMVIQNPRYQVTQFGKPVTLSCSQTLNHNVMYWYQQKSSQAPKLLFHYYDKDFNNEADTPDNFQSRRPNTSFCFLDIRSPGLGDTAMYLCATLEGGSTEAFFGQGTRLTVV.

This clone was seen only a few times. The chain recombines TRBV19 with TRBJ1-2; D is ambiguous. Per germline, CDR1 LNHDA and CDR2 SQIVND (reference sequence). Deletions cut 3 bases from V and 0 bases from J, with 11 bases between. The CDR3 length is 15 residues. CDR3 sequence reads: CASSIADGPNYGYTF. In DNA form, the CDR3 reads TGTGCCAGTAGTATCGCAGACGGACCTAACTATGGCTACACCTTC.

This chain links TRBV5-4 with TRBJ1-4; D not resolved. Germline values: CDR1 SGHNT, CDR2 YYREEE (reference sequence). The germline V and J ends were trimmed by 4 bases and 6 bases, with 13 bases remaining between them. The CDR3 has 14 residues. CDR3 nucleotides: TGTGCCAGCAGCACGGCCCCACCTGATGAAAAACTGTTTTTT. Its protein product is CASSTAPPDEKLFF. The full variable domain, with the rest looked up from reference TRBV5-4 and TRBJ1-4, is ETGVTQSPTHLIKTRGQQVTLRCSSQSGHNTVSWYQQALGQGPQFIFQYYREEENGRGNFPPRFSGLQFPNYSSELNVNALELDDSALYLCASSTAPPDEKLFFGSGTQLSVL.

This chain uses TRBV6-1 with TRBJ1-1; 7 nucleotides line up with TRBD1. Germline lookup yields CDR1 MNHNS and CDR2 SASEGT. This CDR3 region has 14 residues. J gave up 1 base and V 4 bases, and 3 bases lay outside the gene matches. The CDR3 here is CASSVGQENTEAFF. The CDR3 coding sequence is TGTGCCAGCAGTGTAGGACAGGAGAACACTGAAGCTTTCTTT.

CDR3 sequence: CASSQDGIGYTF. The CDR3 region has the DNA TGCGCCAGCAGCCAAGACGGGATTGGCTACACCTTC. J is TRBJ1-2 and V is TRBV4-1; D unresolved. Germline V lookup: CDR1 MGHRA, CDR2 YSYEKL. V was shortened by 0 bases and J by 7 bases, with 6 bases between the two germline ends. The CDR3 sequence is 12 residues long.

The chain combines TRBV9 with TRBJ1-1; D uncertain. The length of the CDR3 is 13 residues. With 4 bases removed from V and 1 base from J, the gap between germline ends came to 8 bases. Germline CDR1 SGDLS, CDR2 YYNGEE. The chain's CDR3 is CASSQGRNTEAFF. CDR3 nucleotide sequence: TGTGCCAGCAGCCAAGGGAGGAACACTGAAGCTTTCTTT.

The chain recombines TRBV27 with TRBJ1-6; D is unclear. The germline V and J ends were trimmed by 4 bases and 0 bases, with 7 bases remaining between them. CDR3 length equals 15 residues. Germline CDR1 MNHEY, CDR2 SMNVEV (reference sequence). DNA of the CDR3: TGTGCCAGCAGTTATACCAGCTCCTATAATTCACCCCTCCACTTT. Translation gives CASSYTSSYNSPLHF.

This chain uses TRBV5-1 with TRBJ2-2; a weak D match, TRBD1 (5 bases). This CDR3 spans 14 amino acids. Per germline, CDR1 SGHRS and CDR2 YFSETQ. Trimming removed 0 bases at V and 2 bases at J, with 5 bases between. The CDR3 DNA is TGCGCCAGCAGCTTGGGGGGCAACACCGGGGAGCTGTTTTTT. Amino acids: CASSLGGNTGELFF.

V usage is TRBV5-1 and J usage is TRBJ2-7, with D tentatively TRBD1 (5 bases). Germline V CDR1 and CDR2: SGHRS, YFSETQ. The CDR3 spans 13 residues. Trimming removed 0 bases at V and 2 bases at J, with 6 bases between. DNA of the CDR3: TGCGCCAGCAGCTTGGAGACAGCCTACGAGCAGTACTTC. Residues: CASSLETAYEQYF.

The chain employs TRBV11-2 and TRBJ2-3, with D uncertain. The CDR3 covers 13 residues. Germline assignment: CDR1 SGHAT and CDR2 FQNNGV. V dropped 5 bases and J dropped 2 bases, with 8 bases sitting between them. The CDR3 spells CASSLTNTDTQYF. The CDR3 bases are TGTGCCAGCAGCCTAACCAACACAGATACGCAGTATTTT. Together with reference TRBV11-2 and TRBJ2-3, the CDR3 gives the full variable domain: EAGVAQSPRYKIIEKRQSVAFWCNPISGHATLYWYQQILGQGPKLLIQFQNNGVVDDSQLPKDRFSAERLKGVDSTLKIQPAKLEDSAVYLCASSLTNTDTQYFGPGTRLTVL.

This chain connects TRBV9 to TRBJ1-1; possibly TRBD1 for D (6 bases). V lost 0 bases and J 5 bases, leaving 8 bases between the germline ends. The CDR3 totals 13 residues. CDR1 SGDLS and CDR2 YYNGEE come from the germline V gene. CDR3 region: CASSVGGATEAFF. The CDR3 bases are TGTGCCAGCAGCGTAGGGGGGGCAACTGAAGCTTTCTTT.

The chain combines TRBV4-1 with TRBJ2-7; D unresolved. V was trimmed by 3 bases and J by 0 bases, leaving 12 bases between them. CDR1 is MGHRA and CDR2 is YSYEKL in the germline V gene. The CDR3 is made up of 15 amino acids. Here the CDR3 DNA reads TGCGCCAGCAGCCAGGATATGAACCCCTCCTACGAGCAGTACTTC. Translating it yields CASSQDMNPSYEQYF.

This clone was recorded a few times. The CDR3 DNA follows: TGCGCCAGCAGCGGAACTAGCGGGGGGGCCTCTGGGGCCAACGTCCTGACTTTC. It translates to CASSGTSGGASGANVLTF. The V call is TRBV5-1, the J call TRBJ2-6, with 13 positions matching TRBD2. This CDR3 spans 18 amino acids. Germline assignment: CDR1 SGHRS and CDR2 YFSETQ. Germline trimming cut 4 bases from V and 0 bases from J; bases unmatched to any gene: 4.

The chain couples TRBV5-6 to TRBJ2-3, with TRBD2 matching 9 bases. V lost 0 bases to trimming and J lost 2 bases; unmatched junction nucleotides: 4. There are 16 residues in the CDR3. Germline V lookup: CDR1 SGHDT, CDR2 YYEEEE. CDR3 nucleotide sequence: TGTGCCAGCAGCTTGGCGCTAGCGGGATTCACAGATACGCAGTATTTT. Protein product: CASSLALAGFTDTQYF.